The subject of this entry is one T cell receptor beta chain. Its antigen remains unidentified. The CDR3 is 12 amino acids. Trimming cost V 5 bases and J 2 bases, with 3 bases left between them. Looked up from germline, CDR1 is MDHEN and CDR2 is SYDVKM. This sample is part of a study of cytotoxic CD8 clonotypes in ibrutinib-treated CLL. Study as a whole: Mean per-sample yields comprised about 270,000 productive templates and 94,082 productive rearrangements.

Study-level points and caveats: Public clonotypes, found uncommonly, either contracted or stayed stable on treatment.

PBMCs that had been cryopreserved were the source of 1.5 to 2.5 micrograms of genomic DNA for TCR beta libraries. Libraries were prepared by immunoSEQ multiplex PCR; TCRdb keeps only in-frame clonotypes and omits some of them. This repertoire shows 53,000 or so clones, roughly 58% found once; its top ten account for around 25%. The chain couples TRBV28 to TRBJ2-2; D ambiguous. Here the sequenced sample was PBMCs, taken at disease progression, from a patient treated with ibrutinib. This receptor was obtained from a human donor with chronic lymphocytic leukemia. This chain's CDR3 is CASSINTGELFF. For the CDR3, the DNA is TGTGCCAGCAGTATAAACACCGGGGAGCTGTTTTTT.